This paragraph covers one T cell receptor (beta chain) sequence. Its antigen is currently unknown. With 60 Vbeta and 13 Jbeta primers, the PCR was carried out. Profiling relied on immunoSEQ multiplex PCR, and the TCRdb table lists in-frame clones only, not all of them. The sample contains about 100,000 clones, roughly 80% of which appear only once. Despite likely unrecorded immune exposures, the donors were nominally healthy at the time of sampling. Germline V gene sequence: CDR1 SGHRS, CDR2 YFSETQ. The CDR3 spans 14 residues. V lost 4 bases, J lost 12 bases, and 14 bases stayed unmatched. The sample comes from a study of cytomegalovirus exposure and HLA in healthy donors. At the level of the study: Earlier sequencing of 150 million to 200 million T cells yielded about 120 million unique TCR beta sequences.

Study-level points and caveats: The study flagged about 160 TCR beta chains as cytomegalovirus-associated.

The source is a man between 35 and 55 years old in good health and CMV-seropositive. Source material: PBMCs. V gene TRBV5-1 combines with J gene TRBJ1-2; 8 bases are shared with TRBD1. CDR3 nucleotide sequence: TGCGCCAGCAGCCCAACCGGGACAGGCCCGGGCCACACCTTC. Residues: CASSPTGTGPGHTF. Full variable domain (outside the CDR3, taken from reference TRBV5-1 and TRBJ1-2): KAGVTQTPRYLIKTRGQQVTLSCSPISGHRSVSWYQQTPGQGLQFLFEYFSETQRNKGNFPGRFSGRQFSNSRSEMNVSTLELGDSALYLCASSPTGTGPGHTFGSGTRLTVV.